The 11 T cell receptor beta chains below come from one sample, sequenced in a study of blood T cell repertoires in COVID-19. Produced via immunoSEQ multiplex PCR; TCRdb's table is partial and in-frame only. The sample contains 200,000 to 250,000 clones, around 80% of which appear only once. The sample taken for sequencing was PBMCs or T cells enriched from blood (not recorded which). These receptors originate from a woman in her thirties or forties with acute COVID-19.

This clone was picked up many times. This chain connects TRBV6-1 to TRBJ2-1; 10 bases fit TRBD2. CDR3 length: 15 residues. Looked up from germline, CDR1 is MNHNS and CDR2 is SASEGT. Trimming removed 1 base from V and 6 bases from J; junction bases left unmatched: 3. In nucleotides, the CDR3 is TGTGCCAGCAGTGAAGAAGCGGGGGGGTCCAATGAGCAGTTCTTC. This codes for CASSEEAGGSNEQFF.

The gene calls are TRBV30 and TRBJ1-2; possibly TRBD1 for D (6 bases). Germline lookup yields CDR1 GTSNPN and CDR2 SVGIG (reference sequence). V was shortened by 2 bases and J by 2 bases, with 12 bases between the two germline ends. The CDR3 is 14 amino acids. Written as DNA, the CDR3 is TGTGCCTGGAGTCGGACAGATAACAACTATGGCTACACCTTC. It specifies CAWSRTDNNYGYTF.

The V call is TRBV7-9, the J call TRBJ1-1; perhaps TRBD1 as D (6 bases). V was pared by 8 bases and J by 0 bases, with 13 bases between. The germline V gene encodes CDR1 SEHNR and CDR2 FQNEAQ (reference sequence). CDR3 size: 14 residues. CDR3 in amino acids: CASHNQGLNTEAFF. The DNA for the CDR3 is TGTGCCAGCCATAATCAGGGGCTGAACACTGAAGCTTTCTTT.

This chain joins TRBV7-2 and TRBJ1-6; 7 nucleotides match TRBD1. CDR3 length: 14 amino acids. J gave up 4 bases and V 5 bases, and 2 bases lay outside the gene matches. The germline gives CDR1 SGHTA, CDR2 FQGNSA. The CDR3 DNA reads as TGTGCCAGCAGCCCGGGACAGTATAATTCACCCCTCCACTTT. Protein: CASSPGQYNSPLHF.

The chain couples TRBV18 to TRBJ2-7; D is perhaps TRBD2 (5 bases). The V gene lost 6 bases and the J gene lost 3 bases, with 12 bases spanning the gap. Per the germline V gene, CDR1 is KGHSH and CDR2 is LQKENI. The length of the CDR3 is 13 residues. The CDR3 DNA is TGTGCCAGCTCTCCCGGGATCTACTACGAGCAGTACTTC. This translates into CASSPGIYYEQYF.

The V call is TRBV3-1 (or the pseudogene TRBV3-2), the J call TRBJ2-3, with 9 bases that match TRBD2. Trimming at V came to 7 bases and at J to 7 bases, leaving 3 bases not matched to a gene. Germline CDR1 and CDR2: LGHDT and YNNKEL (reference sequence). The CDR3 covers 12 residues. CDR3 DNA: TGTGCCAGCATCTCTAGCGGGAATACGCAGTATTTT. This encodes CASISSGNTQYF.

The chain carries TRBV18 and TRBJ2-5; weak D call: TRBD2 (6 bases). V was shortened by 3 bases and J by 5 bases, with 13 bases between the two germline ends. Germline CDR1 KGHSH, CDR2 LQKENI. The CDR3 spans 14 residues. CDR3 nucleotides: TGTGCCAGCTCACCTCGGGACTCCGGGGAGACCCAGTACTTC. Translated: CASSPRDSGETQYF.

This clone was seen just once. J is TRBJ2-5 and V is TRBV6-2 or TRBV6-3; D might be TRBD2 (7 bases). The CDR3 contains 15 residues. Trimming stripped 5 bases from V and 10 bases from J, with 23 bases between. CDR1 is MNHEY and CDR2 is SVGEGT in the germline V gene. This CDR3 reads CASSRMGGPGDDQYF. CDR3 nucleotide sequence: TGTGCCAGCAGTCGTATGGGGGGGCCGGGTGATGACCAGTACTTC.

V usage is TRBV6-5 and J usage is TRBJ1-3; possible D gene TRBD1, 5 bases. Germline V gene sequence: CDR1 MNHEY, CDR2 SVGAGI. The germline V and J ends were trimmed by 9 bases and 0 bases, with 15 bases remaining between them. The CDR3 spans 15 residues. CDR3 in DNA: TGTGCCAGTAAACCCGGGGGTTTCTCTGGAAACACCATATATTTT. The encoded protein is CASKPGGFSGNTIYF.

This sequence joins TRBV28 and TRBJ1-4; D is unclear. The V gene's germline CDR1 is MDHEN and CDR2 SYDVKM. Trimming took 7 bases from V and 4 from J, leaving 10 bases between them. The CDR3 contains 13 residues. CDR3 DNA: TGTGCCAGCATGACTCCGAATAATGAAAAACTGTTTTTT. Protein: CASMTPNNEKLFF.

The chain couples TRBV27 to TRBJ1-3; D may be TRBD1 (6 bases). The germline V and J ends were trimmed by 8 bases and 3 bases, with 14 bases remaining between them. The CDR3 totals 14 residues. Germline CDR1 is MNHEY and CDR2 is SMNVEV (reference sequence). For the CDR3, the DNA is TGTGCCAGCCGGGACATTGCTTATGGAAACACCATATATTTT. Amino acid sequence: CASRDIAYGNTIYF.